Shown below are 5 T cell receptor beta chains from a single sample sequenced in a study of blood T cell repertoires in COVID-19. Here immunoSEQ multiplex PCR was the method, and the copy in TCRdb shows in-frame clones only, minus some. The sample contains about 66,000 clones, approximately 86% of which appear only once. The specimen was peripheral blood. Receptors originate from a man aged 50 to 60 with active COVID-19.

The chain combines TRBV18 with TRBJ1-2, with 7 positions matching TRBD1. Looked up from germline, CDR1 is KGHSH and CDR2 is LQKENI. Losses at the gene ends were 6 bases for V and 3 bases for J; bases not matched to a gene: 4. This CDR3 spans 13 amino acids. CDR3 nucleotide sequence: TGTGCCAGCTCCGAGGACAGGTACTATGGCTACACCTTC. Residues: CASSEDRYYGYTF.

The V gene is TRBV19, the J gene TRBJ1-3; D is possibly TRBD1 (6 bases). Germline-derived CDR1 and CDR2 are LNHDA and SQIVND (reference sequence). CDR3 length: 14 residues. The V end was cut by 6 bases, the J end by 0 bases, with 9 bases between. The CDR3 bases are TGTGCCAGTAGACAGGGATTCTCTGGAAACACCATATATTTT. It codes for CASRQGFSGNTIYF.

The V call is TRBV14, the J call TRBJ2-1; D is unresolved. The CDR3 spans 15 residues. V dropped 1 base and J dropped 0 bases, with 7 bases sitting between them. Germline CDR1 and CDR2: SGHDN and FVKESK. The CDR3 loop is CASSQGASSYNEQFF. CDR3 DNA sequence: TGTGCCAGCAGCCAAGGAGCGAGCTCCTACAATGAGCAGTTCTTC.

The CDR3 sequence is CASSLSERGGADTQYF. In DNA, the CDR3 is TGTGCCAGCAGTTTATCAGAGCGGGGGGGCGCAGATACGCAGTATTTT. The rearrangement uses TRBV27 and TRBJ2-3; 10 bases map to TRBD2. CDR1 MNHEY and CDR2 SMNVEV come from the germline V gene (reference sequence). The CDR3 length is 16 residues. Unmatched junction bases numbered 4, after V lost 0 bases and J lost 4 bases.

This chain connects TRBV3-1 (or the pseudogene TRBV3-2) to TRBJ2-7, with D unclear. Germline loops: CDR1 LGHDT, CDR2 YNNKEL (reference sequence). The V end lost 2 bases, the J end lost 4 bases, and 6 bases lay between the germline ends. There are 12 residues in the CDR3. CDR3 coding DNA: TGTGCCAGCAGCCAATCACAGTACGAGCAGTACTTC. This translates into CASSQSQYEQYF.